These 21 T cell receptor beta chains were sequenced from one sample in a study of CD8 T cells and mutated HIV epitopes. CD8+ T cells were stimulated with peptide plus anti-CD28 and anti-CD49d co-stimulation. Identification of KY11-specific CD8+ T cells used peptide stimulation alone, without HLA class I tetramers. What these receptors recognize is not known. Single-cell cDNA was made by a method adapted from Smart-seq2 and MARS-Seq. The nested PCR combined template-switch oligo forward primers with barcoded reverse primers for TCR alpha and beta. TCRdb used MiXCR to reprocess the single-cell sequencing reads, holding one entry per CDR3 protein. The sample data list about 28 distinct CDR3 sequences. Sample: cultured CD8+ T cells from PBMCs, selected for response to a KY11 peptide variant, taken during chronic HIV-1 infection. Subset indicated: CD69+CD137+ cells after non-adapted KY11 peptide stimulation. All receptors come from a male donor with chronic HIV-1 infection.

Relative to its sample, this clonotype is hyperexpanded. The V call is TRBV20-1, the J call TRBJ1-2; no clear D gene. Trimming cost V 6 bases and J 0 bases, with 14 bases left between them. Germline values: CDR1 DFQATT, CDR2 SNEGSKA (reference sequence). The CDR3 has 14 amino acids. This chain's CDR3 is CSAPHQNANYGYTF. As DNA, the CDR3 is TGCAGTGCCCCTCACCAGAATGCTAACTATGGCTACACCTTC.

This clonotype was detected only a few times. This chain joins TRBV5-1 and TRBJ1-2; TRBD1 matches 7 bases. With 0 bases clipped from V and 5 bases from J, the junction kept 7 bases outside the gene matches. The CDR3 is 15 residues long. The germline gives CDR1 SGHRS, CDR2 YFSETQ. Here the CDR3 DNA reads TGCGCCAGCAGCTTGGAGGACAGGACCCCTTATGGCTACACCTTC. The encoded protein is CASSLEDRTPYGYTF.

This clonotype is judged medium-sized (0.01 to 0.1%). The chain has TRBV10-3 and TRBJ2-3; 8 bases are shared with TRBD2. This CDR3 comprises 15 residues. V dropped 4 bases and J dropped 6; count of bases not matched to a gene: 9. Per germline, CDR1 ENHRY and CDR2 SYGVKD. The chain's CDR3 is CAISAAGGPRDTQYF. The DNA of the CDR3 is TGTGCCATCAGTGCGGCGGGGGGACCGCGGGATACGCAGTATTTT.

Details on this clonotype: Its ends do not fully match the called genes, so a read error is possible. V usage is TRBV3-1 and J usage is TRBJ1-1; no clear D gene. Germline loops: CDR1 LGHDT, CDR2 YNNKEL (reference sequence). The CDR3 extends over 15 amino acids. The CDR3, as DNA: TGTGCCAGCAGCCAAGACATTAACAGCAATGCTGAAGCTTTCTTC. As protein: CASSQDINSNAEAFF.

The chain combines TRBV20-1 with TRBJ1-2; D is uncertain. Per the germline V gene, CDR1 is DFQATT and CDR2 is SNEGSKA (reference sequence). This CDR3 has 10 amino acids. V shed 7 bases and J shed 3 bases, with 6 bases lying between them. The CDR3 protein is CSVTDYGYTF. CDR3 coding DNA: TGCAGTGTTACAGACTATGGCTACACCTTC.

In its sample, this clonotype is medium-sized (0.01 to 0.1%). V gene TRBV20-1 combines with J gene TRBJ2-7, with D uncertain. Germline V CDR1 and CDR2: DFQATT, SNEGSKA (reference sequence). The CDR3 is made up of 12 amino acids. Trimming removed 3 bases from V and 0 bases from J, with 6 bases in between. The CDR3: CSARGFSYEQYF. Written as DNA, the CDR3 is TGCAGTGCTAGGGGGTTCTCCTACGAGCAGTACTTC.

This clonotype is large by share. The chain joins TRBV3-1 to TRBJ2-1; D may be TRBD2 (7 bases). Germline-derived CDR1 and CDR2 are LGHDT and YNNKEL (reference sequence). The CDR3 has 16 amino acids. The V end lost 1 base, the J end lost 7 bases, and 17 bases lay between the germline ends. The CDR3: CASSQVGGGADNEQFF. CDR3 coding DNA: TGTGCCAGCAGCCAAGTAGGGGGGGGGGCGGATAATGAGCAGTTCTTC.

Notes on this clonotype: The likely explanation is a read error, given a far larger clone one base away. The rearrangement links TRBV12-3 or TRBV12-4 to TRBJ2-4, with TRBD1 identical over 8 bases. CDR3 length equals 13 residues. V dropped 3 bases and J dropped 13; count of bases not matched to a gene: 8. The CDR3 protein is CASSFQGAGEQYF. The CDR3 DNA sequence: TGTGCCAGCAGTTTTCAGGGGGCGGGTGAGCAGTACTTC.

This clonotype ranks as hyperexpanded. The rearrangement joins TRBV12-3 or TRBV12-4 to TRBJ2-1; 8 bases match TRBD1. J gave up 9 bases and V 3 bases, and 4 bases lay outside the gene matches. The CDR3 runs to 13 residues. The CDR3 loop is CASSFQGAGEQFF. The CDR3 region has the DNA TGTGCCAGCAGTTTTCAGGGGGCGGGTGAGCAGTTCTTC.

This clonotype is labeled as hyperexpanded. The V and J genes are TRBV5-6 and TRBJ2-1; D unclear. CDR3 size: 13 residues. With 1 base removed from V and 4 bases from J, the gap between germline ends came to 6 bases. The germline V gene encodes CDR1 SGHDT and CDR2 YYEEEE. In DNA form, the CDR3 reads TGTGCCAGCAGCTTGCGGTCGTACAATGAGCAGTTCTTC. Protein sequence: CASSLRSYNEQFF.

This clonotype was observed a single time. This sequence may be a read error, since a much larger clone differs from it by one base. The rearrangement uses TRBV12-3 or TRBV12-4 and TRBJ1-1; 9 bases line up with TRBD1. V trimming: 6 bases; J trimming: 5 bases; junction bases outside the gene matches: 16. The CDR3 spans 17 residues. This CDR3 is CASRHYGGVGQGTEAFF. CDR3 bases: TGTGCCAGCAGACATTATGGGGGAGTGGGACAGGGTACTGAAGCTTTCTTT.

Remarks on this clonotype: This likely reflects a read error, since a far larger clone is one base away. The chain has TRBV12-3 or TRBV12-4 and TRBJ2-7; a weak D match, TRBD1 (6 bases). Trimming removed 6 bases at V and 4 bases at J, with 13 bases between. The CDR3 has 13 amino acids. CDR3 nucleotide sequence: TGTGCCAGCAGCCACCCCAGGGGATACGAGCAGTACTTC. Amino acids: CASSHPRGYEQYF.

This clonotype counts as hyperexpanded. This chain links TRBV3-1 with TRBJ2-7; D might be TRBD2 (6 bases). CDR1 and CDR2 from the germline V gene are LGHDT and YNNKEL (reference sequence). The CDR3 consists of 13 residues. The V and J ends lost 3 bases and 4 bases respectively, with 10 bases between them. DNA of the CDR3: TGTGCCAGCAGCCACCCCGGGGGATACGAGCAGTACTTC. Its translation is CASSHPGGYEQYF.

This clonotype qualifies as medium-sized. J is TRBJ2-1 and V is TRBV12-3 or TRBV12-4, with 9 bases identical to TRBD1. V gave up 6 bases and J gave up 9 bases; unmatched junction bases: 9. The CDR3 is 14 residues long. As DNA, the CDR3 is TGTGCCAGCAGCCCCCAACAGGGGGCGGGTGAGCAGTTCTTC. The encoded protein is CASSPQQGAGEQFF.

This clonotype has just a few counts. This is likely an artifact of a read error, given a far larger clone one base away. This sequence joins TRBV3-1 and TRBJ2-1; tentative D call: TRBD2 (6 bases). V was trimmed by 3 bases and J by 10 bases, leaving 13 bases between them. This CDR3 contains 13 residues. Germline V lookup: CDR1 LGHDT, CDR2 YNNKEL (reference sequence). CDR3 DNA sequence: TGTGCCAGCAGCCACCCCGGGGGATACGAGCAGTTCTTC. It codes for CASSHPGGYEQFF.

V is TRBV12-3 or TRBV12-4 and J is TRBJ2-3; the D gene is possibly TRBD1 (6 bases). This CDR3 has 16 amino acids. The ends were cut back, 6 bases at V and 0 bases at J, with 16 bases in the middle. In DNA, the CDR3 is TGTGCCAGCAGCCCCCAACAGGGCATGAGCACAGATACGCAGTATTTT. Amino acids: CASSPQQGMSTDTQYF.

The sample holds a few counts of this clonotype. This likely stems from a read error, as it lies one base from a far larger clone. The V call is TRBV5-6, the J call TRBJ2-7; D remains ambiguous. The CDR3 loop spans 13 amino acids. Germline V gene sequence: CDR1 SGHDT, CDR2 YYEEEE. With 1 base removed from V and 7 bases from J, the gap between germline ends came to 12 bases. CDR3 in amino acids: CASSLRSYNEQYF. CDR3 DNA sequence: TGTGCCAGCAGCTTGCGGTCGTACAATGAGCAGTACTTC.

In regard to this clonotype: Because it lacks the conserved phenylalanine or tryptophan at the end, this CDR3 is likely a read error. Because the CDR3's place on the DNA is in doubt, the DNA is left out and the CDR3 is given as listed by TCRdb. The chain couples TRBV3-1 to TRBJ1-1. The CDR3 numbers 15 amino acids, ends counted. Germline V gene data show CDR1 as LGHDT and CDR2 as YNNKEL (reference sequence). The CDR3 spells CASSQDINSNTEAFG.

This clonotype is hyperexpanded within its sample. The chain couples TRBV20-1 to TRBJ1-2; TRBD1 is a possible D gene (5 bases). This CDR3 is 13 amino acids long. CDR1 DFQATT and CDR2 SNEGSKA come from the germline V gene (reference sequence). Trimming removed 5 bases from V and 8 bases from J, with 18 bases in between. The CDR3 sequence is CSAYTGEREGYTF. CDR3 sequence (DNA): TGCAGTGCTTATACAGGTGAACGGGAAGGCTACACCTTC.

The gene calls are TRBV3-1 and TRBJ2-7; tentatively, D is TRBD1 (6 bases). V was trimmed by 1 base and J by 4 bases, leaving 8 bases between them. The CDR3 length is 13 residues. The germline CDR1 and CDR2 sequences are LGHDT and YNNKEL (reference sequence). CDR3 DNA: TGTGCCAGCAGCCAAGTAGGGGGATACGAGCAGTACTTC. This encodes CASSQVGGYEQYF.

CDR3 in amino acids: CASSFQGAALCSNQPQHF. Written as DNA, the CDR3 is TGTGCCAGCAGTTTTCAGGGGGCGGCACTGTGTAGCAATCAGCCCCAGCATTTT. The chain couples TRBV12-3 or TRBV12-4 to TRBJ1-5, with 8 nucleotides matching TRBD1. CDR3 size: 18 residues. Unmatched junction bases numbered 10, after V lost 3 bases and J lost 0 bases.